Following are 11 T cell receptor beta chains from one sample sequenced in a study of CD8 T cells in ankylosing spondylitis. TCRdb analysed the 5' RACE reads with MiXCR anew, one entry per CDR3 protein. This table has a few hundred thousand distinct CDR3 sequences, around 10% appearing once. Material for sequencing was blood, either unsorted or a sorted T cell fraction (not recorded which). The receptors were gathered from a male donor with ankylosing spondylitis or in good health (not recorded which).

This clonotype occurred many times. The chain has TRBV5-1 and TRBJ2-2; weak D call: TRBD1 (6 bases). CDR3 length: 15 amino acids. Germline V gene data show CDR1 as SGHRS and CDR2 as YFSETQ. Trimming shortened V by 7 bases and J by 1 base, and 14 bases separated the two germline ends. CDR3 DNA: TGCGCCAGCTCCCTCTGGGGGCAGAACACCGGGGAGCTGTTTTTT. Its protein is CASSLWGQNTGELFF.

This clonotype was detected ten times or more. The V and J genes are TRBV20-1 and TRBJ2-3; TRBD2 matches 7 bases. The CDR3 extends over 14 amino acids. The junction had 5 bases not matched to a gene; V was cut back by 3 bases and J by 2 bases. Germline CDR1 is DFQATT and CDR2 is SNEGSKA (reference sequence). For the CDR3, the DNA is TGCAGTGCTAGTAGGGCGGGGGACACAGATACGCAGTATTTT. Its protein is CSASRAGDTDTQYF.

The sample holds many counts of this clonotype. V is TRBV7-9 and J is TRBJ2-3; D gene ambiguous. Trimming removed 5 bases at V and 2 bases at J, with 14 bases between. Germline V CDR1 and CDR2: SEHNR, FQNEAQ (reference sequence). The CDR3 has 15 residues. CDR3 nucleotides: TGTGCCAGCAGCCCAGGCGAAGGGCACACAGATACGCAGTATTTT. Protein product: CASSPGEGHTDTQYF.

V is TRBV2 and J is TRBJ2-7; no clear D gene. The CDR3 has 15 residues. The V and J ends lost 6 bases and 3 bases respectively, with 18 bases between them. Looked up from germline, CDR1 is SNHLY and CDR2 is FYNNEI. The CDR3 loop reads CASRMEQVWDYEQYF. The CDR3 bases are TGTGCCAGCAGGATGGAACAAGTTTGGGACTACGAGCAGTACTTC.

This clonotype occurred a few times. The CDR3 region is CASSGTGLNQPQHF. The DNA for the CDR3 is TGTGCCAGCAGTGGGACAGGGCTAAATCAGCCCCAGCATTTT. J is TRBJ1-5 and V is TRBV7-8; the match to TRBD1 covers 9 bases. The germline gives CDR1 SGHVS, CDR2 FQNEAQ. Trimming took 6 bases from V and 4 from J; bases not matched to a gene: 4. This CDR3 is built from 14 residues.

This clonotype was recorded many times. The V and J genes are TRBV24-1 and TRBJ2-1, with D possibly TRBD2 on 5 matching bases. The germline V gene has CDR1 KGHDR and CDR2 SFDVKD. The germline V and J ends were trimmed by 3 bases and 7 bases, with 12 bases remaining between them. The CDR3 contains 14 residues. This CDR3 reads CATSDANTGNEQFF. The CDR3 DNA reads TGTGCCACCAGTGATGCTAACACGGGGAATGAGCAGTTCTTC.

This clonotype has a count of ten or more. The chain links TRBV20-1 to TRBJ2-5, with D unresolved. V was trimmed by 1 base and J by 5 bases, leaving 11 bases between them. Germline loops: CDR1 DFQATT, CDR2 SNEGSKA (reference sequence). This CDR3 contains 13 residues. The CDR3 nucleotides are TGCAGTGCTAGAGGAGGTAGCTTGGAGACCCAGTACTTC. It translates to CSARGGSLETQYF.

This clonotype was seen only a few times. This rearrangement joins TRBV10-3 to TRBJ2-3; no reliable D call. The CDR3 sequence is 11 residues long. Germline CDR1 ENHRY, CDR2 SYGVKD. The V gene lost 6 bases and the J gene lost 6 bases, with 7 bases spanning the gap. CDR3 region: CAIRQGDTQYF. CDR3 DNA sequence: TGTGCCATCAGACAAGGGGATACGCAGTATTTT.

This chain joins TRBV6-4 and TRBJ2-3; no firm D call. V was clipped by 2 bases and J by 0 bases, with 6 bases between them. The length of the CDR3 is 14 residues. Looked up from germline, CDR1 is MRHNA and CDR2 is SNTAGT. The CDR3 region has the DNA TGTGCCAGCAGTGACCGGGCTAGCACAGATACGCAGTATTTT. It yields the protein CASSDRASTDTQYF.

This clonotype has at least ten counts. The V and J genes are TRBV20-1 and TRBJ2-2; D tentatively reads TRBD1 or TRBD2 (5 bases each). The CDR3 sequence is 16 residues long. Germline V gene data show CDR1 as DFQATT and CDR2 as SNEGSKA (reference sequence). Trimming removed 7 bases from V and 13 bases from J, with 31 bases in between. The CDR3 nucleotides read TGCAGTGGAAGCCGGAGGCAGGGCCCTCGGTCCATGGGGCTGTTTTTT. Its protein product is CSGSRRQGPRSMGLFF.

In its sample, this clonotype was seen many times. The rearrangement uses TRBV5-6 and TRBJ2-1; D not resolved. There are 15 residues in the CDR3. Looked up from germline, CDR1 is SGHDT and CDR2 is YYEEEE. Trimming took off 1 base at V and 4 bases at J, with 12 bases between the two ends. The CDR3 DNA reads as TGTGCCAGCAGCTTGTGGCCGCCGGCTTACAATGAGCAGTTCTTC. Amino acids: CASSLWPPAYNEQFF.